The 15 T cell receptor beta chains below were found in one sample sequenced in a study of blood T cell repertoires in COVID-19. The protocol was immunoSEQ multiplex PCR, while the TCRdb copy is restricted to in-frame clones and leaves out a portion. Of 250,000 to 300,000 clones in the sample, around 85% were seen once. The material sequenced was peripheral blood. Every receptor here comes from a woman in her sixties or seventies with acute or convalescent COVID-19.

The rearrangement links TRBV30 to TRBJ1-2; possibly TRBD1 for D (5 bases). The CDR3 runs to 12 residues. The ends were cut back, 2 bases at V and 8 bases at J, with 12 bases in the middle. Germline loops: CDR1 GTSNPN, CDR2 SVGIG (reference sequence). In DNA, the CDR3 is TGTGCCTGGAGTCTCAGGGCGGGAGGCTACACCTTC. Translating gives CAWSLRAGGYTF.

This chain links TRBV6-5 with TRBJ1-4; D gene unclear. Per the germline V gene, CDR1 is MNHEY and CDR2 is SVGAGI. With 5 bases removed from V and 8 bases from J, the gap between germline ends came to 18 bases. The CDR3 totals 15 residues. The CDR3: CASSQHSPGNEKLFF. DNA for the CDR3: TGTGCCAGCAGTCAACACAGTCCCGGGAACGAAAAACTGTTTTTT.

As for this clone: Other DNA sequences in this sample translate to the same CDR3. The V call is TRBV3-1 (or the pseudogene TRBV3-2), the J call TRBJ2-1, with D unresolved. Looked up from germline, CDR1 is LGHDT and CDR2 is YNNKEL (reference sequence). With 1 base removed from V and 7 bases from J, the gap between germline ends came to 8 bases. There are 13 residues in the CDR3. The CDR3 loop is CASSQVSSNEQFF. CDR3 DNA: TGTGCCAGCAGCCAAGTGTCCTCGAATGAGCAGTTCTTC.

This clone was detected only a few times. The DNA of the CDR3 is TGCGCCAGCAGCTTGTCTGTCTCTAACTATGGCTACACCTTC. Its protein is CASSLSVSNYGYTF. This chain uses TRBV5-1 with TRBJ1-2; D remains unclear. Trimming removed 1 base from V and 0 bases from J, with 7 bases in between. The germline V gene encodes CDR1 SGHRS and CDR2 YFSETQ. The CDR3 has 14 amino acids.

The chain employs TRBV11-2 and TRBJ1-4, with D possibly TRBD1 on 5 matching bases. CDR1 and CDR2 from the germline V gene are SGHAT and FQNNGV. Trimming removed 4 bases at V and 3 bases at J, with 12 bases between. The CDR3 has 15 amino acids. The CDR3 DNA reads TGTGCCAGCAGCTCCAAAGGGGAGGCTAATGAAAAACTGTTTTTT. It is translated as CASSSKGEANEKLFF.

The V and J genes are TRBV3-1 (or the pseudogene TRBV3-2) and TRBJ1-4, with D possibly TRBD1 on 5 matching bases. Trimming removed 6 bases at V and 2 bases at J, with 7 bases between. The CDR3 has 13 amino acids. Germline values: CDR1 LGHDT, CDR2 YNNKEL (reference sequence). CDR3 nucleotide sequence: TGTGCCAGCAGTTGGGGCACTAATGAAAAACTGTTTTTT. This sequence encodes CASSWGTNEKLFF.

The chain carries TRBV19 and TRBJ2-3; the D is unclear. V lost 4 bases to trimming and J lost 4 bases, with 15 bases between them. There are 15 residues in the CDR3. The germline gives CDR1 LNHDA, CDR2 SQIVND (reference sequence). CDR3 in amino acids: CASSKFPSVSDTQYF. The CDR3 nucleotides are TGTGCCAGTAGTAAGTTCCCATCGGTTTCAGATACGCAGTATTTT.

The chain employs TRBV4-1 and TRBJ1-1; weak D call: TRBD1 (5 bases). Between the trimmed V and J ends, which lost 0 bases and 5 bases, there was a span of 10 bases. This CDR3 has 14 residues. The germline V gene has CDR1 MGHRA and CDR2 YSYEKL. The CDR3 bases are TGCGCCAGCAGCCAAGATGGGGGGTGGACTGAAGCTTTCTTT. Translating it yields CASSQDGGWTEAFF.

The V gene is TRBV2, the J gene TRBJ2-1; D call uncertain. Germline CDR1 and CDR2: SNHLY and FYNNEI. This CDR3 has 13 residues. V lost 11 bases to trimming and J lost 6 bases, with 17 bases between them. Written as DNA, the CDR3 is TGTGCCGGGCATGGGTTCTCTCGCAATGAGCAGTTCTTC. Its protein is CAGHGFSRNEQFF.

The chain uses TRBV3-1 (or the pseudogene TRBV3-2) and TRBJ2-1; D is uncertain. CDR3 length equals 16 residues. V lost 1 base and J 0 bases, leaving 10 bases between the germline ends. The germline V gene encodes CDR1 LGHDT and CDR2 YNNKEL (reference sequence). The CDR3 bases are TGTGCCAGCAGCCAAGGGTTCGCTAGCTCCTACAATGAGCAGTTCTTC. Its translation: CASSQGFASSYNEQFF.

The CDR3 DNA sequence: TGCGCCAGCAGCGACAGGGATAGCGGGGGGTCTGGCACAGATACGCAGTATTTT. This encodes CASSDRDSGGSGTDTQYF. The chain combines TRBV10-1 with TRBJ2-3, with 10 bases that match TRBD2. Trimming cost V 6 bases and J 1 base; bases outside gene matches: 13. CDR1 WNHNN and CDR2 SYGVQD come from the germline V gene (reference sequence). There are 18 residues in the CDR3.

The gene calls are TRBV18 and TRBJ1-1, with 7 bases that match TRBD1. Germline V gene data show CDR1 as KGHSH and CDR2 as LQKENI. The V and J ends lost 6 bases and 5 bases, in that order; junction bases with no gene match: 15. The CDR3 totals 16 residues. Here the CDR3 reads CASSPPLRNRGTEAFF. In DNA, the CDR3 is TGTGCCAGCTCCCCTCCCCTTAGGAACAGGGGAACTGAAGCTTTCTTT.

The chain recombines TRBV10-2 with TRBJ1-6; D call uncertain. V was pared by 5 bases and J by 5 bases, with 16 bases between. This CDR3 is 16 amino acids long. CDR1 is WSHSY, CDR2 SAAADI, per germline. CDR3 in amino acids: CASSRAVRRDNSPLHF. The CDR3 DNA follows: TGCGCCAGCAGTCGGGCCGTAAGGAGGGATAATTCACCCCTCCACTTT.

The chain combines TRBV2 with TRBJ2-7, with D possibly matching TRBD1 (5 bases). This CDR3 comprises 12 residues. V lost 3 bases to trimming and J lost 5 bases, with 8 bases between them. In germline, CDR1 is SNHLY, CDR2 FYNNEI. CDR3 residues: CASSEKGNEQYF. CDR3 coding DNA: TGTGCCAGCAGTGAGAAGGGGAACGAGCAGTACTTC.

The V gene is TRBV3-1 (or the pseudogene TRBV3-2), the J gene TRBJ1-1; the D gene is possibly TRBD1 (5 bases). The CDR3 loop spans 12 amino acids. V was shortened by 4 bases and J by 7 bases, with 10 bases between the two germline ends. Per germline, CDR1 LGHDT and CDR2 YNNKEL (reference sequence). CDR3: CASSPAGGEAFF. In DNA form, the CDR3 reads TGTGCCAGCAGCCCTGCCGGGGGTGAAGCTTTCTTT.